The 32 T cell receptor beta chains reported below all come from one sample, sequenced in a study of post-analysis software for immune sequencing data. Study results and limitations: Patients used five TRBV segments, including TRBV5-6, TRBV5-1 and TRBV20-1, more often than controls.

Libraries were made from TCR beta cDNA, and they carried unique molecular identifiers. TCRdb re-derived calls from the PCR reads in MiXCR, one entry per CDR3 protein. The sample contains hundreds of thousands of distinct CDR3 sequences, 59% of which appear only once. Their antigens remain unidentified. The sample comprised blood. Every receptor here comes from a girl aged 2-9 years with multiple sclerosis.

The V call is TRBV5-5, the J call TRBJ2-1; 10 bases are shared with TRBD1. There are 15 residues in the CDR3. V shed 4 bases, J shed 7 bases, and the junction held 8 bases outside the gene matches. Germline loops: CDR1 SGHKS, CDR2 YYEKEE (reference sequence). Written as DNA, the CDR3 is TGTGCCAGCAGCCGACCCGGGACAGGGGTAAATGAGCAGTTCTTC. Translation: CASSRPGTGVNEQFF.

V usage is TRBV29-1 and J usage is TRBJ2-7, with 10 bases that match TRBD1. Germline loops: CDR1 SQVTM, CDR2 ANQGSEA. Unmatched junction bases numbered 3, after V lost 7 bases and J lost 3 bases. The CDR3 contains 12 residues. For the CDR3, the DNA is TGCAGCGCCGGGACAGGGGTCTACGAGCAGTACTTC. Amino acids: CSAGTGVYEQYF.

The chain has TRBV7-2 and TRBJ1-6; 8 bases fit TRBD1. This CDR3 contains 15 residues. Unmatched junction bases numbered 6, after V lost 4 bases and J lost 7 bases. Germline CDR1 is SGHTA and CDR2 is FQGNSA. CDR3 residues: CASSSDRVGNSPLHF. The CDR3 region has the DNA TGTGCCAGCAGCTCGGACAGGGTGGGCAATTCACCCCTCCACTTT.

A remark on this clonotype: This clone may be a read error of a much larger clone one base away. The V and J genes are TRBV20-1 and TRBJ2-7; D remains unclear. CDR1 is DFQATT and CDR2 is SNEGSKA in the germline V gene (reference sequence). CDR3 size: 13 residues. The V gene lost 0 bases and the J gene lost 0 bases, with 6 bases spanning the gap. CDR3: CSARDGRSYEQYF. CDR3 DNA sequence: TGCAGTGCTAGAGATGGGCGCTCCTACGAGCAGTACTTC.

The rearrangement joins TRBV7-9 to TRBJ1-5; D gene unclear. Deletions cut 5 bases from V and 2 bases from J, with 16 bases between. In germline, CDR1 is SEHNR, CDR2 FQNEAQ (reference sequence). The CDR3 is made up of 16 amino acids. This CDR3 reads CASSDSGEVGNQPQHF. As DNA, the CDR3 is TGTGCCAGCAGCGATTCTGGGGAAGTAGGCAATCAGCCCCAGCATTTT. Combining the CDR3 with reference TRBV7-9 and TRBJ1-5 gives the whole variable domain DTGVSQNPRHKITKRGQNVTFRCDPISEHNRLYWYRQTLGQGPEFLTYFQNEAQLEKSRLLSDRFSAERPKGSFSTLEIQRTEQGDSAMYLCASSDSGEVGNQPQHFGDGTRLSIL.

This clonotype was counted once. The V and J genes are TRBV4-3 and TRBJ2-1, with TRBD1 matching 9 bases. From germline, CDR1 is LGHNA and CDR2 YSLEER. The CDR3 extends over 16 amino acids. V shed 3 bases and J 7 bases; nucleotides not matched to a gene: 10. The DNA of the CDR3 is TGCGCCAGCAGCCACACTTCCGGGACAGGGTCGAATGAGCAGTTCTTC. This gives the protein CASSHTSGTGSNEQFF.

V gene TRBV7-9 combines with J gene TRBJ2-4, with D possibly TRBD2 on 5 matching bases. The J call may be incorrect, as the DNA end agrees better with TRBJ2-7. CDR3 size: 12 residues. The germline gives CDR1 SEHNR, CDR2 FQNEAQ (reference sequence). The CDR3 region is CASSDGVAEQYF. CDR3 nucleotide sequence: TGTGCCAGCAGCGACGGGGTGGCCGAGCAGTACTTC.

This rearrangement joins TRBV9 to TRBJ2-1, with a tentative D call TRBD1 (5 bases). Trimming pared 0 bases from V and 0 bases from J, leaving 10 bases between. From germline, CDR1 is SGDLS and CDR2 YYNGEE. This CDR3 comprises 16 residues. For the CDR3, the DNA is TGTGCCAGCAGCGTAGTCTCAGGGTCCTCCTACAATGAGCAGTTCTTC. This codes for CASSVVSGSSYNEQFF.

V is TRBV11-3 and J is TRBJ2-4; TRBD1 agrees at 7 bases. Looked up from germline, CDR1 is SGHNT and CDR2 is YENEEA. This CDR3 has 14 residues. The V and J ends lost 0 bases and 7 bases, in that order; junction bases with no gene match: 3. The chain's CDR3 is CASSLEQGLNIQYF. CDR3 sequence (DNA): TGTGCCAGCAGCTTAGAACAGGGGCTCAACATTCAGTACTTC.

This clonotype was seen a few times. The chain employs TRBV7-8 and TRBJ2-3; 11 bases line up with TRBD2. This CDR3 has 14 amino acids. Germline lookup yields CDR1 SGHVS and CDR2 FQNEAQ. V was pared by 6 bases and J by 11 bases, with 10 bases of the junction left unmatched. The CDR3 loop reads CASRLTFSGREQYF. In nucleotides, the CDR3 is TGTGCCAGCAGACTTACCTTTAGCGGGAGGGAGCAGTATTTT.

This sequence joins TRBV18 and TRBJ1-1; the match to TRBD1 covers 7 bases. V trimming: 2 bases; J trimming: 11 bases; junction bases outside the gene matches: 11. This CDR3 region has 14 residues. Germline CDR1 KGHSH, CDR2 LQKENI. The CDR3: CASSPEAGGLKAFF. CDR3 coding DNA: TGTGCCAGCTCACCAGAGGCAGGGGGGCTTAAGGCTTTCTTT.

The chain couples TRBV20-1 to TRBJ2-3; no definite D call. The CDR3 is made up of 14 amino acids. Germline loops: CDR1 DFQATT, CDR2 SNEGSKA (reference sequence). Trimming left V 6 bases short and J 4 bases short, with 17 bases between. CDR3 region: CSAPETAAADTQYF. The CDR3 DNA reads TGCAGTGCACCAGAGACCGCGGCGGCAGATACGCAGTATTTT.

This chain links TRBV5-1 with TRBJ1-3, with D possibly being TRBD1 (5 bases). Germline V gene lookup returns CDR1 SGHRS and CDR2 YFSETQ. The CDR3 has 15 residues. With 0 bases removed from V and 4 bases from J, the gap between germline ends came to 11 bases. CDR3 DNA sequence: TGCGCCAGCAGCTTGGCCTCGGACACGGGAAACACCATATATTTT. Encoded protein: CASSLASDTGNTIYF.

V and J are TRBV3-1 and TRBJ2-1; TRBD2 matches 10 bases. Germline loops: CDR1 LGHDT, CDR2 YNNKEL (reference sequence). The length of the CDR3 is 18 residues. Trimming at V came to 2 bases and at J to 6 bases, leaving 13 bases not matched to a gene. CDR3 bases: TGTGCCAGCAGCCAATCGATCCTCCTTAGCGGGAGGCGCAATGAGCAGTTCTTC. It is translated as CASSQSILLSGRRNEQFF.

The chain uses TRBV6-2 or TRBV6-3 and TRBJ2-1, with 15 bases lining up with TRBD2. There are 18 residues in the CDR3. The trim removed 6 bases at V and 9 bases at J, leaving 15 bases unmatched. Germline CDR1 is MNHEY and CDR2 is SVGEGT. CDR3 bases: TGTGCCAGCAGACCCTCTCCGGGACTAGCGGGAGGTTGGGCTGAGCAGTTCTTC. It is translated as CASRPSPGLAGGWAEQFF.

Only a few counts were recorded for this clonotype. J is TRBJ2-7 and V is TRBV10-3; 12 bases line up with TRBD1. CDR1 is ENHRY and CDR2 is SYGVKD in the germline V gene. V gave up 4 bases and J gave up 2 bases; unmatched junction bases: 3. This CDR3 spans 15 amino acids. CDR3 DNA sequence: TGTGCCATCAGTGCCGGGACAGGGGGCGCCTACGAGCAGTACTTC. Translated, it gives CAISAGTGGAYEQYF.

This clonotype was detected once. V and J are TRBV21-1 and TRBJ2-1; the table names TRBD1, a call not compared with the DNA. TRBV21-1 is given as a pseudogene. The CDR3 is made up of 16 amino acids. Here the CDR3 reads CASSKVWGGAYNEQFF. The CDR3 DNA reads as TGTGCCAGCAGCAAAGTGTGGGGGGGGGCCTACAATGAGCAGTTCTTC.

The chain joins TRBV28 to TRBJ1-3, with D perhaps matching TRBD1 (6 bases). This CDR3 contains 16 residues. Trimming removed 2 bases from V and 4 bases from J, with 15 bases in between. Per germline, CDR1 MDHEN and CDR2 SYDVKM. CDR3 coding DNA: TGTGCCAGCAGTTTAGGTGGGGGCGCGGGGGGAAACACCATATATTTT. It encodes CASSLGGGAGGNTIYF.

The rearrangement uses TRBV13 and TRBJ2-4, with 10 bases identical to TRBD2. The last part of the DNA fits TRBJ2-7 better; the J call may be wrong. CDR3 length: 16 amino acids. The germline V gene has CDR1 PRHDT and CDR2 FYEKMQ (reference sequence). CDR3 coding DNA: TGTGCCAGCAGCTTAGGCCTTACTAGCGGGAACTACGAGCAGTACTTC. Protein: CASSLGLTSGNYEQYF.

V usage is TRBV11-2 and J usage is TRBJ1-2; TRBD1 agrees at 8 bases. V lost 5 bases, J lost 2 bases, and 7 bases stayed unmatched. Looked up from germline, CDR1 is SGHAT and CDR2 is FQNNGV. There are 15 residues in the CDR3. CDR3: CASSQTGDWNYGYTF. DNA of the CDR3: TGTGCCAGCAGCCAGACAGGGGATTGGAACTATGGCTACACCTTC.

The CDR3 is CASSYSRGQREYF. The DNA for the CDR3 is TGTGCCAGCAGTTACTCGAGGGGCCAACGGGAGTACTTC. J is TRBJ2-5 and V is TRBV6-5; possibly TRBD1 or TRBD2 for D (5 bases each). The V gene's germline CDR1 is MNHEY and CDR2 SVGAGI. V was cut by 0 bases and J by 12 bases, with 14 bases left in between. This CDR3 is built from 13 residues.

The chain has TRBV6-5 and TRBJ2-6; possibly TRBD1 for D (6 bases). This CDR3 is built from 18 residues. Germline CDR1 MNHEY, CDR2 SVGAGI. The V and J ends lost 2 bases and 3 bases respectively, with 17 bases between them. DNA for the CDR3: TGTGCCAGCAGTTACCGGACTCAAAGGGGGTATGGGGCCAACGTCCTGACTTTC. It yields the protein CASSYRTQRGYGANVLTF.

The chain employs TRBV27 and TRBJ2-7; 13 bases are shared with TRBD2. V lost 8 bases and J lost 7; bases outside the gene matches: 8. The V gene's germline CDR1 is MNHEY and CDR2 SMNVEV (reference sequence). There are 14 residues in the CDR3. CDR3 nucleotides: TGTGCCAGCCGCGGACTAGCGGGAGTGTTTGAGCAGTACTTC. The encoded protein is CASRGLAGVFEQYF.

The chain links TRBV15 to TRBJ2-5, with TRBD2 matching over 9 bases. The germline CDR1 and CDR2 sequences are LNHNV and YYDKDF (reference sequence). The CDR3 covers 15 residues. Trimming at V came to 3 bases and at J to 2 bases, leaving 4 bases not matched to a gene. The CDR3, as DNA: TGTGCCACCAGCAGGAATAGCGGGAGTCAAGAGACCCAGTACTTC. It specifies CATSRNSGSQETQYF.

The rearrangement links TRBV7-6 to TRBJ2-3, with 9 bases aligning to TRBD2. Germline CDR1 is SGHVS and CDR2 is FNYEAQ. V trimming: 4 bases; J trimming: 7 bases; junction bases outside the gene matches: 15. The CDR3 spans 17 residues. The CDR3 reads CASSSRGLRGGAYTQYF. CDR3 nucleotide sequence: TGTGCCAGCAGCTCCCGGGGCTTGCGCGGGGGGGCGTATACGCAGTATTTT.

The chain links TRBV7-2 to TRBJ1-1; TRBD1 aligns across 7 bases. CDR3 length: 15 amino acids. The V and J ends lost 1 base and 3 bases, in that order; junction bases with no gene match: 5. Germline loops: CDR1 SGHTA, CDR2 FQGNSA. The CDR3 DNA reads TGTGCCAGCAGCTTAGTACAGGGGAGTTACACTGAAGCTTTCTTT. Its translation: CASSLVQGSYTEAFF. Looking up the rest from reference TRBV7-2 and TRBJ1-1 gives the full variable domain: GAGVSQSPSNKVTEKGKDVELRCDPISGHTALYWYRQSLGQGLEFLIYFQGNSAPDKSGLPSDRFSAERTGGSVSTLTIQRTQQEDSAVYLCASSLVQGSYTEAFFGQGTRLTVV.

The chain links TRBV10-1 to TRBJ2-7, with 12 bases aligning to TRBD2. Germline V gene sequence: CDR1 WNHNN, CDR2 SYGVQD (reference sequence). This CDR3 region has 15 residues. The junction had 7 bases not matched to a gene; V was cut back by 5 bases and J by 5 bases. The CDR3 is CASSPSGRAWNEQYF. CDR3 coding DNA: TGCGCCAGCAGTCCTAGCGGGAGGGCCTGGAACGAGCAGTACTTC.

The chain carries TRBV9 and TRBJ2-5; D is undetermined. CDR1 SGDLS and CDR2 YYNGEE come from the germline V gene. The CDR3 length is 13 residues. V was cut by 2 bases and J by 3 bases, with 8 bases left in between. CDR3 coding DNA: TGTGCCAGCAGCGTTAGGTCCGAAGAGACCCAGTACTTC. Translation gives CASSVRSEETQYF. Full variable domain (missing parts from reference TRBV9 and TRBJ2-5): DSGVTQTPKHLITATGQRVTLRCSPRSGDLSVYWYQQSLDQGLQFLIQYYNGEERAKGNILERFSAQQFPDLHSELNLSSLELGDSALYFCASSVRSEETQYFGPGTRLLVL.

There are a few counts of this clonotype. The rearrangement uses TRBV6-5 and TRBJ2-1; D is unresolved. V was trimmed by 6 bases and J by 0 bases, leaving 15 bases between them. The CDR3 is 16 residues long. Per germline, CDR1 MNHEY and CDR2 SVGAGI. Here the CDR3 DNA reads TGTGCCAGCAGGGTCTTTGCCACCGACTCCTACAATGAGCAGTTCTTC. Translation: CASRVFATDSYNEQFF.

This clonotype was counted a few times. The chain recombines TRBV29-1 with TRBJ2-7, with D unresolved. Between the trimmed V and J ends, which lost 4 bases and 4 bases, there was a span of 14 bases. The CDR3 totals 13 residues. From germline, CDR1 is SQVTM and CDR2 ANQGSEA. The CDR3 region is CSVVWGNGYEQYF. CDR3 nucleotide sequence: TGCAGCGTTGTGTGGGGAAATGGTTACGAGCAGTACTTC.

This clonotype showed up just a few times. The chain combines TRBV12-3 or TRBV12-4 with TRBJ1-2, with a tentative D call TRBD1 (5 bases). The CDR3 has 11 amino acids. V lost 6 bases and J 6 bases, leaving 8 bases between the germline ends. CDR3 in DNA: TGTGCCAGCAGGGACACGAATGGCTACACCTTC. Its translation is CASRDTNGYTF.

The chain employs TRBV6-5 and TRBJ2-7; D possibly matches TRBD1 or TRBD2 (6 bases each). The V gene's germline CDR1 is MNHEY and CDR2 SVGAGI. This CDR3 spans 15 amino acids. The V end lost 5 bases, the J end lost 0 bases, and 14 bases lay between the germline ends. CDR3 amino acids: CASSTWGASSYEQYF. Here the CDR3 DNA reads TGTGCCAGCAGTACCTGGGGGGCCAGCTCCTACGAGCAGTACTTC.